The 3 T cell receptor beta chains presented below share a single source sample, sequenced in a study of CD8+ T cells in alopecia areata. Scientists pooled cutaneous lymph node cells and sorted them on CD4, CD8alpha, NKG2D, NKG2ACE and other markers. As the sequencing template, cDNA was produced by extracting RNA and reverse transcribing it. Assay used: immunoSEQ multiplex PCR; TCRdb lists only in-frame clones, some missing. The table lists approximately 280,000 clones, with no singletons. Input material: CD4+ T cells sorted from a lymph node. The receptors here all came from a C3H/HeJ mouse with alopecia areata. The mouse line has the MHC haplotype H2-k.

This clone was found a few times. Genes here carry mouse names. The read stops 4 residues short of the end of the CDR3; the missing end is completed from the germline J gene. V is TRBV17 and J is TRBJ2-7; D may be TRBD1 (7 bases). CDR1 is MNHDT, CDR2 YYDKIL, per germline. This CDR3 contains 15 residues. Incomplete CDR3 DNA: TGTGCTAGCAGTAGAGATTTAGGGGGCGCTTAT. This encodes CASSRDLGGAY. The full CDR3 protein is CASSRDLGGAYEQYF. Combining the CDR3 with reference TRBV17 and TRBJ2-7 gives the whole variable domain DTTVKQNPRYKLARVGKPVNLICSQTMNHDTMYWYQKKPNQAPKLLLFYYDKILNREADTFEKFQSSRPNNSFCSLYIGSAGLEYSAMYLCASSRDLGGAYEQYFGPGTRLTVL.

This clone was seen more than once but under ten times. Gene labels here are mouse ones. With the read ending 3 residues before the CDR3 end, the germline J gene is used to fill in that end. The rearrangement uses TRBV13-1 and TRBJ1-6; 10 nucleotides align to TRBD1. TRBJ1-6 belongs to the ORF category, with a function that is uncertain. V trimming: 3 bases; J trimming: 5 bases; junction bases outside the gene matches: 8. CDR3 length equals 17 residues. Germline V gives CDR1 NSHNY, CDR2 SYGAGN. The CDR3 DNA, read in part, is TGTGCCAGCAGTGCCTCCCGGGACAGGGGAGATAATTCGCCC. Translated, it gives CASSASRDRGDNSP. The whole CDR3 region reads CASSASRDRGDNSPLYF.

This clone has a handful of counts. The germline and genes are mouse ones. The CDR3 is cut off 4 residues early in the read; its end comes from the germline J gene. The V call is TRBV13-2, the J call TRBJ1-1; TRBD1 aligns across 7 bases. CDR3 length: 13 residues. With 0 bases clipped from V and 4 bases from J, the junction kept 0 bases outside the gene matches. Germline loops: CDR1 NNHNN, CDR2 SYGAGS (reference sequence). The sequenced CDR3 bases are TGTGCCAGCGGTGATGAGGGGGCCACA. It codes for CASGDEGAT. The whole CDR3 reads CASGDEGATEVFF.